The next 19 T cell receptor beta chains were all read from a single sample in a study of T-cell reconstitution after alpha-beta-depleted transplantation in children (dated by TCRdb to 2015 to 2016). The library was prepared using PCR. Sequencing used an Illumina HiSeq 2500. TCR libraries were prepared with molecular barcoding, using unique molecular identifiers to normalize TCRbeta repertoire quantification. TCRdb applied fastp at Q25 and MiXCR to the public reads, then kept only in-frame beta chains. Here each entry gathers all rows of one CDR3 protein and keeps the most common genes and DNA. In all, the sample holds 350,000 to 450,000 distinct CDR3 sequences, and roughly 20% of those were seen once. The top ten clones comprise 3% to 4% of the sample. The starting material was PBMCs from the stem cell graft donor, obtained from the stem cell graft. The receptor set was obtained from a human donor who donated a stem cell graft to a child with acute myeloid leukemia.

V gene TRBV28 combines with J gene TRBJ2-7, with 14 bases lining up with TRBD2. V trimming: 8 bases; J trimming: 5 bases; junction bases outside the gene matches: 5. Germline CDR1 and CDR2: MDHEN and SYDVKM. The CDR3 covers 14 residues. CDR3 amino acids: CASGVGLAGDEQYF. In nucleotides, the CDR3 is TGTGCCAGCGGGGTGGGACTAGCGGGAGACGAGCAGTACTTC.

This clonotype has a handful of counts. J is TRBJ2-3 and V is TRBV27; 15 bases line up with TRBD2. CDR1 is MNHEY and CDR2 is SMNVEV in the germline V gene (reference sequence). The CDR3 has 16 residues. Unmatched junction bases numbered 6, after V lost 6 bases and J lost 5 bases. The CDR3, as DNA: TGTGCCAGCAGCCGTGAGGGACTAGCGGGAGGAGATACGCAGTATTTT. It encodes CASSREGLAGGDTQYF.

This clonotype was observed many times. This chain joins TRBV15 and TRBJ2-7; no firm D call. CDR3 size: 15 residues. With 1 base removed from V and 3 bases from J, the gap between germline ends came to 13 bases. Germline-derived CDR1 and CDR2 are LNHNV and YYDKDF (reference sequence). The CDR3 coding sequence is TGTGCCACCAGCAGAGTAGGTGGACGTCTCTACGAGCAGTACTTC. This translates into CATSRVGGRLYEQYF.

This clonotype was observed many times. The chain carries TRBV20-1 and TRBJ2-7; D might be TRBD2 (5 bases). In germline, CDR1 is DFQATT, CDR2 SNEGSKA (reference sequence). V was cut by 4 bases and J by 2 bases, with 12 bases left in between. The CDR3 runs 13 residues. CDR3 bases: TGCAGTGCTACCCCCAGCGGTCCCTACGAGCAGTACTTC. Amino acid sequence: CSATPSGPYEQYF.

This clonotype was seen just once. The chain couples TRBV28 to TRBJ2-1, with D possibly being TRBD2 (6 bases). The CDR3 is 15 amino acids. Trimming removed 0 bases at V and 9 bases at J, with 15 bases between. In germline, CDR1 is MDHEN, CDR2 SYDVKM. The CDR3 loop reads CASSLWGLASSEQFF. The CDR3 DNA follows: TGTGCCAGCAGTTTATGGGGGCTAGCGTCAAGTGAGCAGTTCTTC.

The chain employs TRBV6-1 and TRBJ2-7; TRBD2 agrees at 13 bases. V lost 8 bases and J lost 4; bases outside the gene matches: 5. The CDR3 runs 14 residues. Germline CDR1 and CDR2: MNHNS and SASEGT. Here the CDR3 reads CASEGTSGNYEQYF. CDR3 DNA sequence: TGTGCCAGCGAAGGGACTAGCGGGAATTACGAGCAGTACTTC.

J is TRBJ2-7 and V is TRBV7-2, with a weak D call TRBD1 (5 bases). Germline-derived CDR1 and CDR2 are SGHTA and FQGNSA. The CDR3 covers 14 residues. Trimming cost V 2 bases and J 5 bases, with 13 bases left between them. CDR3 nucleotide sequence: TGTGCCAGCAGCTTATACACAGGAGACCACGAGCAGTACTTC. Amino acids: CASSLYTGDHEQYF.

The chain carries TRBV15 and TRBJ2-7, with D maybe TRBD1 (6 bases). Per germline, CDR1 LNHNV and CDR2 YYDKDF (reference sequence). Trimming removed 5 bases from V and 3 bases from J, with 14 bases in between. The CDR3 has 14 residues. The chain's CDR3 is CATSASRTDYEQYF. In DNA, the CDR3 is TGTGCCACCAGCGCAAGCCGGACAGACTACGAGCAGTACTTC.

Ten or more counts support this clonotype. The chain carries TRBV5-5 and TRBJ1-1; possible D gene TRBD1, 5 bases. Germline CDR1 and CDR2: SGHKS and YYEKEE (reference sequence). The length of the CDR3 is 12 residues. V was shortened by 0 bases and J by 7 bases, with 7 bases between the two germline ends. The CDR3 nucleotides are TGTGCCAGCAGCTTGGCAGGGATTGAAGCTTTCTTT. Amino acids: CASSLAGIEAFF.

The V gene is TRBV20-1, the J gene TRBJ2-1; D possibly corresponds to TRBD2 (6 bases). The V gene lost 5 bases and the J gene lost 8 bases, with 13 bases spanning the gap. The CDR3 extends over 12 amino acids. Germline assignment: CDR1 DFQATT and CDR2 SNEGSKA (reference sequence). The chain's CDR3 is CSAAGPGDEQFF. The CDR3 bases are TGCAGTGCTGCGGGCCCGGGGGATGAGCAGTTCTTC.

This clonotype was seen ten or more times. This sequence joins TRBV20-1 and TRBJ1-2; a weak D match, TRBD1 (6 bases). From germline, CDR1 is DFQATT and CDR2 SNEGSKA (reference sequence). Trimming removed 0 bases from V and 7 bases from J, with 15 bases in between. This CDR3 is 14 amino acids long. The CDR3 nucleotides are TGCAGTGCTAGAGATGGGAAGGGGGGCGGTGGCTACACCTTC. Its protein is CSARDGKGGGGYTF.

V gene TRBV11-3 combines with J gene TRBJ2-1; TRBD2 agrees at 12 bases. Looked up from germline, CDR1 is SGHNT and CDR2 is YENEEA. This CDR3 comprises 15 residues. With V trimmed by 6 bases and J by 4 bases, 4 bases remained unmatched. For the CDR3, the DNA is TGTGCCAGCAGGGGGGGACTAGCGGGTTACAATGAGCAGTTCTTC. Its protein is CASRGGLAGYNEQFF. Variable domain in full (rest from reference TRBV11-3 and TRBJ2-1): EAGVVQSPRYKIIEKKQPVAFWCNPISGHNTLYWYLQNLGQGPELLIRYENEEAVDDSQLPKDRFSAERLKGVDSTLKIQPAELGDSAVYLCASRGGLAGYNEQFFGPGTRLTVL.

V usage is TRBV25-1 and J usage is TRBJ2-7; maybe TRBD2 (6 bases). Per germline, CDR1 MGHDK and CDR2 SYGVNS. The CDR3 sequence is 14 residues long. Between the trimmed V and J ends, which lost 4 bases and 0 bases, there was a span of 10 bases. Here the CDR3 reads CASSVEGTSYEQYF. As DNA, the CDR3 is TGTGCCAGCAGTGTGGAGGGGACCTCCTACGAGCAGTACTTC.

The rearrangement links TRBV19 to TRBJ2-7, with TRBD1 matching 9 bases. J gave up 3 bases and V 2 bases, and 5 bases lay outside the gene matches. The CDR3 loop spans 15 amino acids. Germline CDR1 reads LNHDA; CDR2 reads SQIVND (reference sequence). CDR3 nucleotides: TGTGCCAGTAGTATACTGGGACAGGGCCTCTACGAGCAGTACTTC. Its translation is CASSILGQGLYEQYF.

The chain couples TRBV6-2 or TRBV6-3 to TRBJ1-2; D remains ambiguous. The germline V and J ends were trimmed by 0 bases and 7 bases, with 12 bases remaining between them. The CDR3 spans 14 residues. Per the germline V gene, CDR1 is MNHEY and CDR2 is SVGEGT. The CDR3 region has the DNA TGTGCCAGCAGTTACTCGGCAGGCGGAGGTGGCTACACCTTC. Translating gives CASSYSAGGGGYTF.

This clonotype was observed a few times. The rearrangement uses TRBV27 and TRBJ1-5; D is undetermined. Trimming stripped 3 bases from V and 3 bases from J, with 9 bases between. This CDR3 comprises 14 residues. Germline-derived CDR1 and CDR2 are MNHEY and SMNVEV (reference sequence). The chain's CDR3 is CASSLRRNNQPQHF. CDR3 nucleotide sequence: TGTGCCAGCAGTTTGCGGAGGAACAATCAGCCCCAGCATTTT.

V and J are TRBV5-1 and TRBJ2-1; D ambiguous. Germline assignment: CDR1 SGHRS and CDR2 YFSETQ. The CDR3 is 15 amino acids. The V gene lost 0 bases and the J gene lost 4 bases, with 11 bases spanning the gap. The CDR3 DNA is TGCGCCAGCAGCTTGGCCCAGGACGGTTACAATGAGCAGTTCTTC. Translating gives CASSLAQDGYNEQFF. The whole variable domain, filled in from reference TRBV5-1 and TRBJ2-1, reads KAGVTQTPRYLIKTRGQQVTLSCSPISGHRSVSWYQQTPGQGLQFLFEYFSETQRNKGNFPGRFSGRQFSNSRSEMNVSTLELGDSALYLCASSLAQDGYNEQFFGPGTRLTVL.

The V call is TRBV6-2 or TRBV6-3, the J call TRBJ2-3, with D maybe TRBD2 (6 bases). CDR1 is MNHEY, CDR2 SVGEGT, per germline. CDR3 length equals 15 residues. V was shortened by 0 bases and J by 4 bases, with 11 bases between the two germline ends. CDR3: CASSYSGRDPDTQYF. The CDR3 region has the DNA TGTGCCAGCAGTTACTCGGGGCGGGACCCAGATACGCAGTATTTT.

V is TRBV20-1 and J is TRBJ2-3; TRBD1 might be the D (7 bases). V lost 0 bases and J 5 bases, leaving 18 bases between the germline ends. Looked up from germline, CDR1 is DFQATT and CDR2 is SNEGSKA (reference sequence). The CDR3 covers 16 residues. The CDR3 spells CSARDPRGVIQDTQYF. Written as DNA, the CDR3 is TGCAGTGCTAGAGATCCCAGGGGGGTCATACAAGATACGCAGTATTTT.